This is a list of T cell receptor beta chains from one sample in a study of CD8 T cells in ankylosing spondylitis. TCRdb recomputed calls from the 5' RACE reads with MiXCR, one row per CDR3 protein. The sample shows about 69,000 distinct CDR3 sequences, over 4% of them seen only once. The source material was blood, either unsorted or a sorted T cell fraction (not recorded which). These receptors all stem from a male donor with ankylosing spondylitis or in good health (not recorded which). Both conserved end residues are part of each CDR3. The D gene is left open where the match is weak. Clone size, where shown, is once, few, many, or a class for clones that have expanded.

d_gene,v_gene,abundance,j_gene,CDR3nt,CDR3aa
-,TRBV5-6,many,TRBJ2-2,TGTGCCAGCAGCTCGGTCGGAAGGGGTCGCACCGGGGAGCTGTTTTTT,CASSSVGRGRTGELFF
-,TRBV30,few,TRBJ1-5,TGTGCCTGGAGTGCCGGCGTGGGGGCGGGGAGCAATCAGCCCCAGCATTTT,CAWSAGVGAGSNQPQHF
-,TRBV7-2,many,TRBJ1-5,TGTGCCAGCAGCTTAGTAGGTCAGCCCCAGCATTTT,CASSLVGQPQHF
TRBD2,TRBV3-1,-,TRBJ2-3,TGTACCTGCTGCCCGCCCGCTTGGGAGCGGGGGGGGGCCACAGATACGCAGTATTTT,CTCCPPAWERGGATDTQYF
-,TRBV5-1,once,TRBJ1-4,TGCGCCAGCAGCTTGAGCGGTACAGCACCTAATGAAAAACTGTTTTTT,CASSLSGTAPNEKLFF
TRBD2,TRBV20-1,many,TRBJ2-1,TGCAGTGCTAGAGGGGCGGGAGATAATTACAATGAGCAGTTCTTC,CSARGAGDNYNEQFF
TRBD2,TRBV12-3/TRBV12-4,many,TRBJ2-1,TGTGCCAGCAGAGTAGCGGGGGGGCTCGAGGATGAGCAGTTCTTC,CASRVAGGLEDEQFF
-,TRBV28,many,TRBJ1-5,TGTGCCAGCAGCCTTGGACGTTCAGACAAGCGGCCCCAGCATTTT,CASSLGRSDKRPQHF
-,TRBV19,many,TRBJ2-2,TGTGCCAGCTACAGTTGGTATGAGGGACCCGCGGACACCGGGGAGCTGTTTTTT,CASYSWYEGPADTGELFF
-,TRBV23-1,few,TRBJ2-3,TGCGCCAGCCCTGGGGGGCCCCGCACAGATACGCAGTATTTT,CASPGGPRTDTQYF
TRBD1,TRBV20-1,many,TRBJ1-2,TGCAGTCCCGGTGTAACCGGCATCTACGACAGGGAGGGTGATGGCTACACCTTC,CSPGVTGIYDREGDGYTF
TRBD1,TRBV28,many,TRBJ2-4,TGTGCCAGCAGCGTGGGACAGCTAAACATTCAGTACTTC,CASSVGQLNIQYF
-,TRBV5-1,many,TRBJ1-5,TGCGCCAGCAGCTTGGGCGGCAGGGAGTTCGATCAGCCCCAGCATTTT,CASSLGGREFDQPQHF
-,TRBV6-1,many,TRBJ2-7,TGTGCCAGCATCCTAGACCTGGGGCTCGACCCCTACGAGCAGTACTTC,CASILDLGLDPYEQYF
TRBD1,TRBV28,many,TRBJ2-1,TGTGCCAGCAGCACGGGACAGATATACAATGAGCAGTTCTTC,CASSTGQIYNEQFF
-,TRBV20-1,many,TRBJ2-3,TGCAGTGCTAGAGATCTGTACGGTGACGGCACAGATACGCAGTATTTT,CSARDLYGDGTDTQYF
TRBD1,TRBV15,many,TRBJ2-3,TGTGCCACCAGCGGGCTCGGGACAGGCTACACAGATACGCAGTATTTT,CATSGLGTGYTDTQYF
-,TRBV9,many,TRBJ2-1,TGTGCCAGCAGCGTAGCTTTAGGGGTCAGCGATGAGCAGTTCTTC,CASSVALGVSDEQFF
-,TRBV7-3,many,TRBJ2-1,TGTGCCAGCAGCTTTGTTGCTGGAAAGGTTGAGCAGTTCTTC,CASSFVAGKVEQFF
TRBD2,TRBV20-1,many,TRBJ2-1,TGCAGTGCTAGTTCGGGGACTAGCGGGGTCAATGAGCAGTTCTTC,CSASSGTSGVNEQFF
-,TRBV4-3,many,TRBJ2-5,TGCGCCAGCAGCCAATCTTTGTCCGGGGAGACCCAGTACTTC,CASSQSLSGETQYF
-,TRBV20-1,many,TRBJ2-2,TGCAGTGCTAGGGACTTCCTGAACACCGGGGAGCTGTTTTTT,CSARDFLNTGELFF
TRBD1,TRBV28,many,TRBJ2-7,TGTGCCAGCAGCCACGGGACAGGGTTATCCGAGCAGTACTTC,CASSHGTGLSEQYF
-,TRBV12-3/TRBV12-4,many,TRBJ2-7,TGTGCCAGCACCCGGGACGGATTCAACTACGAGCAGTACTTC,CASTRDGFNYEQYF
-,TRBV9,many,TRBJ1-3,TGTGCCAGCAGCGTAGAGGGGGGAAACACCATATATTTT,CASSVEGGNTIYF
TRBD2,TRBV20-1,many,TRBJ2-1,TGCAGCAAGCGGGGGAAGTTATCCAATGAGCAGTTCTTC,CSKRGKLSNEQFF
TRBD2,TRBV5-1,many,TRBJ2-2,TGCGCCAGCAGCCCATACCTAGCGGGGGAAACCGGGGAGCTGTTTTTT,CASSPYLAGETGELFF
TRBD2,TRBV10-2,many,TRBJ2-5,TGCGCCAGCATTGAGGCGGGGGGGGGTGAGACCCAGTACTTC,CASIEAGGGETQYF
TRBD1,TRBV12-3/TRBV12-4,many,TRBJ2-5,TGTGCCAGCAGTGGCGGACAGGGCAGGACGGGGACCCAGTACTTC,CASSGGQGRTGTQYF
TRBD1,TRBV6-1,many,TRBJ2-4,TGTGCCAGCACTCCCGGACAGGGGACCAAAAACATTCAGTACTTC,CASTPGQGTKNIQYF
-,TRBV4-3,many,TRBJ2-5,TGCGCCAGCAGCCAAGACCGAGGGTTAGAGACCCAGTACTTC,CASSQDRGLETQYF
TRBD1,TRBV11-2,many,TRBJ2-1,TGTGCCAGCAGCTTAGCGGGACAGGCCGGTCATGAGCAGTTCTTC,CASSLAGQAGHEQFF
TRBD2,TRBV7-2,many,TRBJ2-1,TGTGCCAGCAGCCCACGGGGAGCGGGGGGCTTCAATGAGCAGTTCTTC,CASSPRGAGGFNEQFF
-,TRBV7-9,many,TRBJ2-3,TGTGCCAGCAGCTTATTGGGGGCCTACGGCACAGATACGCAGTATTTT,CASSLLGAYGTDTQYF
TRBD1,TRBV29-1,many,TRBJ2-2,TGCAGCGTTGAAGAACAGGGGGTCGGGACCGGGGAGCTGTTTTTT,CSVEEQGVGTGELFF
-,TRBV5-1,many,TRBJ1-1,TGCGCCAGCAGCTATGGGGGGGTTTCGGACACTGAAGCTTTCTTT,CASSYGGVSDTEAFF
-,TRBV5-1,many,TRBJ1-1,TGCGCCAGCAGCCAAGATCCGGGAGCAAACACTGAAGCTTTCTTT,CASSQDPGANTEAFF
-,TRBV12-3/TRBV12-4,-,TRBJ1-2,TGTGCCAGCAGAATATACACGGGGGCTGGCTACACCTTC,CASRIYTGAGYTF
TRBD2,TRBV20-1,many,TRBJ2-3,TGCAGTGCTAGACGACTAGCGGGGACCACAGATACGCAGTATTTT,CSARRLAGTTDTQYF